Listed below are T cell receptor beta chains from one sample, sequenced in a study of T cell changes during pregnancy in multiple sclerosis. Only in-frame clones appear in the TCRdb table, and some are missing; sequencing was by immunoSEQ multiplex PCR. The table lists 20,000 to 25,000 clones, 85% of them singletons, with 15% to 19% in the top ten. The starting material was CD8+ T cells from peripheral blood mononuclear cells, obtained in the first trimester of pregnancy. The receptor source for this set is a female donor in good health, enrolled as a control in a pregnancy study. Each CDR3 is given without its conserved first and last residue. Fields, in order: V gene, CDR3 length, clone size, J gene, CDR3 protein. The size entry is marked missing in some rows and otherwise reads once, few, many or a size class.

V: TRBV30; length: 12; size: -; J: TRBJ2-3; CDR3: AWSSGTGVDTQY
V: TRBV9; length: 13; size: once; J: TRBJ1-1; CDR3: ASSAQGASGTEAF
V: TRBV6-4; length: 12; size: -; J: TRBJ2-7; CDR3: ASSDSPTGGEQY
V: TRBV5-1; length: 16; size: -; J: TRBJ2-7; CDR3: ASSLKVAGGPEGGEQY
V: TRBV6-1; length: 11; size: few; J: TRBJ1-1; CDR3: ASSGRENTEAF
V: TRBV28; length: 13; size: -; J: TRBJ1-2; CDR3: ASRSRYRTGDGYT
V: TRBV9; length: 11; size: -; J: TRBJ1-1; CDR3: ASSAGGGIEAF
V: TRBV6-5; length: 12; size: once; J: TRBJ2-3; CDR3: ASSYGPDTDTQY
V: TRBV15; length: 14; size: -; J: TRBJ2-6; CDR3: ATSYEGEAGANVLT
V: TRBV6-5; length: 13; size: -; J: TRBJ2-5; CDR3: ASSYSTSGRETQY
V: TRBV6-5; length: 12; size: -; J: TRBJ1-2; CDR3: ASSAHRGGYGYT
V: TRBV6-6; length: 13; size: -; J: TRBJ1-1; CDR3: ASRPPGQGLRGAF
V: TRBV2; length: 13; size: once; J: TRBJ1-2; CDR3: ATGQGVTPNYGYT
V: TRBV7-2; length: 13; size: -; J: TRBJ2-3; CDR3: ASSPTRQGIDTQY
V: TRBV27; length: 14; size: -; J: TRBJ2-1; CDR3: ASSPLGQGAGNEQF
V: TRBV28; length: 11; size: -; J: TRBJ1-2; CDR3: ASSFSQVYGYT
V: TRBV7-9; length: 12; size: -; J: TRBJ1-5; CDR3: ASSLGTSGQPQH
V: TRBV27; length: 13; size: -; J: TRBJ1-5; CDR3: ASSFGRGRNQPQH
V: TRBV4-1; length: 13; size: few; J: TRBJ2-7; CDR3: ASSHPGQGADEQY
V: TRBV23-1; length: 15; size: few; J: TRBJ1-1; CDR3: ASIGNGFLYPATEAF
V: TRBV7-2; length: 13; size: -; J: -; CDR3: ASSYPTVANYEQY
V: TRBV19; length: 12; size: -; J: TRBJ1-1; CDR3: ASRDTGQDTEAF
V: TRBV5-1; length: 13; size: -; J: TRBJ2-3; CDR3: ASWAGTSGTDTQY
V: TRBV2; length: 12; size: many; J: TRBJ1-6; CDR3: ASGSGQGGSPLH
V: TRBV5-1; length: 13; size: -; J: TRBJ2-2; CDR3: ASSLFTSGTGELF
V: TRBV4-3; length: 13; size: once; J: TRBJ1-1; CDR3: ASSQDGGSVPEAF
V: TRBV28; length: 16; size: -; J: TRBJ2-5; CDR3: ASSFWGVGGEGKETQY
V: TRBV27; length: 12; size: -; J: TRBJ2-5; CDR3: ASSLSSGKETQY
V: TRBV10-2; length: 12; size: -; J: TRBJ2-5; CDR3: ASGLAGTQETQY
V: TRBV28; length: 11; size: -; J: TRBJ1-1; CDR3: ASSLGHYTEAF
V: TRBV27; length: 14; size: -; J: TRBJ2-7; CDR3: ASSGGLAGGLWEQY
V: TRBV5-6; length: 13; size: -; J: TRBJ2-7; CDR3: ASSLGSGGLYEQY
V: TRBV6-4; length: 16; size: -; J: TRBJ2-3; CDR3: ASSDTPGASGSTDTQY
V: TRBV15; length: 11; size: -; J: TRBJ2-3; CDR3: ATRSGEFDTQY
V: TRBV10-3; length: 14; size: once; J: TRBJ2-1; CDR3: AISRDDREITNEQF
V: TRBV9; length: 13; size: -; J: TRBJ2-3; CDR3: ASSVVQGIPDTQY
V: TRBV15; length: 15; size: -; J: TRBJ1-4; CDR3: ATSRDGAGQGGEKLF
V: TRBV9; length: 15; size: -; J: TRBJ2-2; CDR3: ASSAPRVGSNTGELF
V: TRBV19; length: 12; size: -; J: TRBJ1-2; CDR3: ATLWGEQSPGYT
V: TRBV5-1; length: 12; size: -; J: TRBJ1-6; CDR3: ASSPGQGGSPLH
V: TRBV30; length: 13; size: -; J: TRBJ2-3; CDR3: AWNPTGSSTDTQY
V: TRBV28; length: 17; size: -; J: TRBJ1-2; CDR3: ASSFVGYRGTHQDYGYT
V: TRBV12-5; length: 14; size: -; J: TRBJ2-3; CDR3: ASGPGGGAGEDTQY